This is a list of T cell receptor beta chains from one sample in a study of glioma-infiltrating T cells. TCRdb re-derived calls from the multiplex PCR reads in MiXCR, one entry per CDR3 protein. The profile covers about 380,000 distinct CDR3 sequences, with approximately 42% appearing a single time and around 12% taken by the ten largest. Sequencing input: glioma tissue, nonneoplastic brain tissue, or PBMCs (not recorded which). Receptors originate from a human donor with low-grade glioma or glioblastoma, undergoing nonglioma brain surgery, or in good health (not recorded which). Each CDR3 is given with its conserved first and last residue. D genes are given only for firm matches. The size field is filled for only some rows; it gives once, few, many or a size class.

V gene	J gene	clone size	D gene	CDR3 DNA	CDR3 protein
TRBV4-3	TRBJ2-1	.	.	TGCGCCAGCAGCCAAGTGTCCATCCGGGGCAATGAGCAGTTCTTC	CASSQVSIRGNEQFF
TRBV28	TRBJ1-5	many	.	TGTGCCAGCACCCTCCGGGGCAGGGAAAATCAGCCCCAGCATTTT	CASTLRGRENQPQHF
TRBV28	TRBJ1-5	.	TRBD1	TGTGCCAGAGGGAGGACAGGGTGGGGGGATCAGCCCCAGCATTTT	CARGRTGWGDQPQHF
TRBV20-1	TRBJ1-5	.	.	TGCAGTGCTAGATTTTTCGGGGGGGGGTACAATCAGCCCCAGCATTTT	CSARFFGGGYNQPQHF
TRBV3-1	TRBJ1-3	.	.	TGTGCCAGCAGCCGTCGGGGGGCTGGAAACACCATATATTTT	CASSRRGAGNTIYF
TRBV6-2/TRBV6-3	TRBJ2-5	.	.	TGTGCCAGCAGTTACTCTCCGTACAGGGAGGAAGAAGAGACCCAGTACTTC	CASSYSPYREEEETQYF
TRBV7-9	TRBJ2-6	.	.	TGTGCCAGCAGCTTGAGAGACTCTGGGGCCAACGTCCTGACTTTC	CASSLRDSGANVLTF
TRBV28	TRBJ1-1	many	TRBD1	TGTGCCAGCAGTTTCCAGGGGGCGAACACTGAAGCTTTCTTT	CASSFQGANTEAFF
TRBV20-1	TRBJ2-3	many	.	TGCAGTGCTAGGAAGGGACCTAGCCCAGATACGCAGTATTTT	CSARKGPSPDTQYF
TRBV28	TRBJ2-3	.	TRBD2	TGTGCCTGCAGTTTAAATCTAGCGGGACTTAGCACAGATACGCAGTATTTT	CACSLNLAGLSTDTQYF
TRBV28	TRBJ2-7	few	TRBD1	TGTGCCAGCAGAGCACACCAAGGGACAGGGGGCTACGAGCAGTACTTC	CASRAHQGTGGYEQYF
TRBV2	TRBJ2-5	.	.	TGTGCCAGCAGCGCAGGGGAGGGGAGCCAGTACTTC	CASSAGEGSQYF
TRBV20-1	TRBJ2-3	.	TRBD2	TGCAGTGCTCCCGGGACTAGCGGGAGTAACACAGATACGCAGTATTTT	CSAPGTSGSNTDTQYF
TRBV20-1	TRBJ2-1	.	.	TGCAGTGCTAGAGATTTCCGAGCGAACTCCTACAATGAGCAGTTCTTC	CSARDFRANSYNEQFF
TRBV7-2	TRBJ2-2	.	.	TGTGCCAGCAGCCCTCGCCAGGCTAACACCGGGGAGCTGTTTTTT	CASSPRQANTGELFF
TRBV6-2/TRBV6-3	TRBJ1-2	many	.	TGTGCCAGCAGTTACATACCATCAATCTATGGCTACACCTTC	CASSYIPSIYGYTF
TRBV7-9	TRBJ2-1	.	TRBD2	TGTGCCAGCAGCTCTATGATAGCGGGACCCGGTAATGAGCAGTTCTTC	CASSSMIAGPGNEQFF
TRBV4-2	TRBJ1-1	few	.	TGTGCCAGCAGTCACCTCGCTGGGGGAGCCACTGAAGCTTTCTTT	CASSHLAGGATEAFF
TRBV27	TRBJ2-3	.	TRBD2	TGTGTTAGCAGTTCCGGACTAGCGGGAGACACAGATACGCAGTATTTT	CVSSSGLAGDTDTQYF
TRBV27	TRBJ1-5	.	.	TGTGCCAGCAGTCCCCTGTGGGTCTCGGCTACTAGCAATCAGCCCCAGCATTTT	CASSPLWVSATSNQPQHF
TRBV20-1	TRBJ1-5	.	.	TGCAGTGCTAGAGAACCCCTTAACCAGCCCCAGCATTTT	CSAREPLNQPQHF
TRBV28	TRBJ2-1	.	TRBD1	TGTGCCAGCAGTTTATCGGACAGGGCCTACAATGAGCAGTTCTTC	CASSLSDRAYNEQFF
TRBV7-9	TRBJ2-7	once	.	TGTGCCAGCAGCTTGTCAAGGACGTCGGCCTACGAGCAGTACTTC	CASSLSRTSAYEQYF
TRBV12-3/TRBV12-4	TRBJ1-5	.	TRBD1	TGTGCCAGCAGCTTACAGGGGTCGGGGCAGCCCCAGCATTTT	CASSLQGSGQPQHF
TRBV7-2	TRBJ1-4	.	.	TGTGCCAGCAGTCGGACGTCGGGTAATGAAAAACTGTTTTTT	CASSRTSGNEKLFF
TRBV12-3/TRBV12-4	TRBJ1-5	.	TRBD1	TGTGCCAGCATCGGGACAGGGGATCAGCCCCAGCATTTT	CASIGTGDQPQHF
TRBV7-8	TRBJ2-7	.	.	TGTGCCAGCAGCTTAGTACAGGGAGGGTACGAGCAGTACTTC	CASSLVQGGYEQYF
TRBV20-1	TRBJ2-1	many	.	TGCAGTGCTAGACTAGGGGCCTACAATGAGCAGTTCTTC	CSARLGAYNEQFF
TRBV7-6	TRBJ1-5	.	.	TGTGCCAGCAGCTTAGGAATCGGCAATCAGCCCCAGCATTTT	CASSLGIGNQPQHF
TRBV14	TRBJ1-1	few	.	TGTGCCAGCAGCCTAAAAGGGGCATGGGACACTGAAGCTTTCTTT	CASSLKGAWDTEAFF
TRBV25-1	TRBJ1-5	few	.	TGTGCCAGCAGTGTTACAGGGAGTCATCAGCCCCAGCATTTT	CASSVTGSHQPQHF
TRBV28	TRBJ2-2	.	TRBD1	TGTGCCAGCAACCAGGGGGCAGGGACTACCGGGGAGCTGTTTTTT	CASNQGAGTTGELFF
TRBV11-2	TRBJ2-5	few	.	TGTGCCAGCAGCTTTGGAGGGCCAGAGACCCAGTACTTC	CASSFGGPETQYF
TRBV27	TRBJ1-2	many	.	TGTGCCAGCAGTAACGGGTATGGCTACACCTTC	CASSNGYGYTF
TRBV7-2	TRBJ1-3	few	TRBD1	TGTGCCAGCAGCTTAGCACCGGGACAGGGTCGGAACACCATATATTTT	CASSLAPGQGRNTIYF
TRBV27	TRBJ2-1	.	.	TGTGCCAGCAGTTTAGCAAGTTTTGGTTCCTACGGTGAGCAGTTCTTC	CASSLASFGSYGEQFF
TRBV7-9	TRBJ2-7	.	.	TGTGCCAGCAGCTCGATCCTAGGGAGAGACGTCTACGAGCAGTACTTC	CASSSILGRDVYEQYF
TRBV6-1	TRBJ2-7	many	TRBD1	TGTGCCAGCAGTCAAGGGACAGGGACGTTCTACGAGCAGTACTTC	CASSQGTGTFYEQYF
TRBV28	TRBJ1-2	many	.	TGTGCCAGCAGTCTCCTTCAGGGGTTTGGCTACACCTTC	CASSLLQGFGYTF
TRBV7-8	TRBJ2-1	.	TRBD2	TGTGCCAGCAGCTTATTGAGGACTAGCGGGAGGAATGAGCAGTTCTTC	CASSLLRTSGRNEQFF
TRBV24-1	TRBJ1-5	.	.	TGTGCCACCAGTGATCCCGGATCTCGCAATCAGCCCCAGCATTTT	CATSDPGSRNQPQHF
TRBV6-2/TRBV6-3	TRBJ1-1	many	TRBD1	TGTGCCAGCAGTTTGGGACAGGGTGAAGCTTTCTTT	CASSLGQGEAFF
TRBV11-2	TRBJ2-3	few	.	TGTGCCAGCAGCTTAGATCGGCGTTTGGCGGGAAGCACAGATACGCAGTATTTT	CASSLDRRLAGSTDTQYF
TRBV4-1	TRBJ2-2	few	.	TGCGCCAGCAGCCGTAACACCGGGGAGCTGTTTTTT	CASSRNTGELFF
TRBV4-1	TRBJ2-1	.	TRBD2	TGCGCCAGCAGCCAAGATAGGGGACTAGCTGGATTCTTC	CASSQDRGLAGFF
TRBV4-1	TRBJ1-1	.	TRBD1	TGCGCCAGCAGCCAAGCCCCGGGACAGGAATCTGAAGCTTTCTTT	CASSQAPGQESEAFF
TRBV6-5	TRBJ2-7	.	.	TGTGCCAGCAGTTACCTTTCGGGGCAGCGGCCCTACGAGCAGTACTTC	CASSYLSGQRPYEQYF
TRBV3-1	TRBJ2-7	.	TRBD2	TGTGCCAGCAGCCATGGGACTAGTCAATACGAGCAGTACTTC	CASSHGTSQYEQYF
TRBV18	TRBJ1-6	.	.	TGTGCCAGCTCACCACCGTCCGCAGGAGGATCACCCCTCCACTTT	CASSPPSAGGSPLHF
TRBV4-3	TRBJ2-7	few	TRBD1	TGCGCCAGCAGCCGCTCCCTTGGGACAGCGTACGAGCAGTACTTC	CASSRSLGTAYEQYF
TRBV7-3	TRBJ1-1	.	.	TGTGCCAGCAGCTTACTACTGGGTTCCGTGAACACTGAAGCTTTCTTT	CASSLLLGSVNTEAFF
TRBV28	TRBJ1-5	.	TRBD1	TGTGCCAGCAGTCTAACCGGACAGGGGGGCGATCGGCCCCAGCATTTT	CASSLTGQGGDRPQHF